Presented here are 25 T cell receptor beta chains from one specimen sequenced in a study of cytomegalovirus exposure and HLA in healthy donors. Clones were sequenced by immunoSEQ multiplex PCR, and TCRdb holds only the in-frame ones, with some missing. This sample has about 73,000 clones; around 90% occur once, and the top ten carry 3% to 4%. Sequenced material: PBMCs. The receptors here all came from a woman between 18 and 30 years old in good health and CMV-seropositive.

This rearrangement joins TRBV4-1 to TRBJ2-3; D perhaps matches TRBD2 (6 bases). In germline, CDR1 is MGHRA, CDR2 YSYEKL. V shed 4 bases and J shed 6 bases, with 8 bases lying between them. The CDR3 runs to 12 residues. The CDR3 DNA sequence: TGCGCCAGCAGCCCTGGGGGGGATACGCAGTATTTT. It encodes CASSPGGDTQYF.

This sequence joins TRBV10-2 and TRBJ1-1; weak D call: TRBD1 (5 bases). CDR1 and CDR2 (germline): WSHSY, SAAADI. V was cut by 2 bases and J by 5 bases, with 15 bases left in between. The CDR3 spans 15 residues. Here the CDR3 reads CASSEGGGKRTEAFF. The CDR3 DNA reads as TGCGCCAGCAGTGAGGGCGGGGGGAAGAGAACTGAAGCTTTCTTT.

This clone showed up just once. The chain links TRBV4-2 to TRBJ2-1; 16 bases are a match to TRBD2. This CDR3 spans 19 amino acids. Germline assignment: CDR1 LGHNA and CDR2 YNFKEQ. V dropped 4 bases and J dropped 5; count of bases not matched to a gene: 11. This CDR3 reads CASSRRGLAGGPFHNEQFF. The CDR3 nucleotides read TGTGCCAGCAGCCGGAGGGGACTAGCGGGAGGGCCTTTCCACAATGAGCAGTTCTTC.

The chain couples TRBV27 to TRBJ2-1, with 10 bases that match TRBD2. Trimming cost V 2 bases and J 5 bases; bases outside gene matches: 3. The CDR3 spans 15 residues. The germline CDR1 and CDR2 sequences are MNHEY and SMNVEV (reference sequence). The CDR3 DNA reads TGTGCCAGCAGTTTACAGACTAGCGGGCACAATGAGCAGTTCTTC. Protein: CASSLQTSGHNEQFF.

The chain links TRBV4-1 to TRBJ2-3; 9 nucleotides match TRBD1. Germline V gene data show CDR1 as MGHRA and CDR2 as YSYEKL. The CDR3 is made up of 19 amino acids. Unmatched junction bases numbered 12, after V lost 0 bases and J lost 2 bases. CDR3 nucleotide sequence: TGCGCCAGCAGCCAAGACCAGGCTACGGGACAGGGATTCACAGATACGCAGTATTTT. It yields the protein CASSQDQATGQGFTDTQYF.

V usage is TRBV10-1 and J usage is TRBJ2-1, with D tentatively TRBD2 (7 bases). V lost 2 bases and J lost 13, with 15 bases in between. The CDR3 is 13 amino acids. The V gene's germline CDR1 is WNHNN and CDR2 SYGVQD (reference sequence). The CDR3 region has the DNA TGCGCCAGCAGTGAGGGGGGAGGGGGGCAACAGTTCTTC. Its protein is CASSEGGGGQQFF.

In nucleotides, the CDR3 is TGTGCCAGCAGCCAAGGGGGACTAGCGGGAGCCTGGAACTACGAGCAGTACTTC. Translating it yields CASSQGGLAGAWNYEQYF. The chain couples TRBV14 to TRBJ2-7, with 14 bases aligning to TRBD2. This CDR3 has 18 amino acids. CDR1 and CDR2 (germline): SGHDN, FVKESK. The junction had 8 bases not matched to a gene; V was cut back by 1 base and J by 3 bases.

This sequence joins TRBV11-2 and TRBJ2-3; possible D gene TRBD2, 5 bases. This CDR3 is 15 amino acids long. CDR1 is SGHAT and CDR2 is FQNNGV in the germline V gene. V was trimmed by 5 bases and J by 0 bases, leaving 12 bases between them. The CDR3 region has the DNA TGTGCCAGCAGCCCAACACTAGTAAGCACAGATACGCAGTATTTT. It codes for CASSPTLVSTDTQYF. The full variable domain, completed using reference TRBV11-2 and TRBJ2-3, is EAGVAQSPRYKIIEKRQSVAFWCNPISGHATLYWYQQILGQGPKLLIQFQNNGVVDDSQLPKDRFSAERLKGVDSTLKIQPAKLEDSAVYLCASSPTLVSTDTQYFGPGTRLTVL.

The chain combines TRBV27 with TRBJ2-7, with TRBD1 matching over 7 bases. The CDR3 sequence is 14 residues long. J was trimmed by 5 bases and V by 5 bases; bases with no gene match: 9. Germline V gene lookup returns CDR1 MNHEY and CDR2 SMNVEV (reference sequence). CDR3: CASSAGSRGNEQYF. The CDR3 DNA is TGTGCCAGCAGTGCTGGTTCCAGGGGGAACGAGCAGTACTTC.

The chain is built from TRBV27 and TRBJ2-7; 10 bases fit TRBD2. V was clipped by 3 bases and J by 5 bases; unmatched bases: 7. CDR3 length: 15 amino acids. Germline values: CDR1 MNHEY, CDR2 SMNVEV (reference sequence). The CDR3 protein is CASSLGLAIIHEQYF. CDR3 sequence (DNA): TGTGCCAGCAGTTTGGGACTAGCGATAATTCACGAGCAGTACTTC.

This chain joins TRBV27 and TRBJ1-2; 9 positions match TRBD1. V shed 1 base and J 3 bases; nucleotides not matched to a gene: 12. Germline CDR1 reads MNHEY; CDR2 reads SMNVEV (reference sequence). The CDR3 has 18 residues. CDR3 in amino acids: CASSLWGTGIDGHYGYTF. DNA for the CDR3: TGTGCCAGCAGTTTATGGGGGACAGGGATCGATGGGCACTATGGCTACACCTTC.

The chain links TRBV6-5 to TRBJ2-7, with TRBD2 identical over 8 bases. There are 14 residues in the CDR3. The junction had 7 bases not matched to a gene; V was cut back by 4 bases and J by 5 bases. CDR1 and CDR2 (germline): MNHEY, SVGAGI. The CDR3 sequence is CASSSSGRLDEQYF. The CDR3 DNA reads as TGTGCCAGCAGTTCCAGCGGGAGACTTGACGAGCAGTACTTC.

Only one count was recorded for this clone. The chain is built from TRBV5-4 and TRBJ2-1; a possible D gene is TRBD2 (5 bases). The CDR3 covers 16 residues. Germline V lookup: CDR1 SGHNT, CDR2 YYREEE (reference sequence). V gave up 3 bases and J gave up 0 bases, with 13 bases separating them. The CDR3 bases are TGTGCCAGCAGCTCCTCGAGCGGTAGCTCCTACAATGAGCAGTTCTTC. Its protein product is CASSSSSGSSYNEQFF.

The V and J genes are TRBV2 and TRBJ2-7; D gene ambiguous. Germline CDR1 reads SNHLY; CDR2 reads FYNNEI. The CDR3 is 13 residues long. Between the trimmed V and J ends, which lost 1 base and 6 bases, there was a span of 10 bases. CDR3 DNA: TGTGCCAGCAGTGAAGGGCGGCAGATCGAGCAGTACTTC. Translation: CASSEGRQIEQYF.

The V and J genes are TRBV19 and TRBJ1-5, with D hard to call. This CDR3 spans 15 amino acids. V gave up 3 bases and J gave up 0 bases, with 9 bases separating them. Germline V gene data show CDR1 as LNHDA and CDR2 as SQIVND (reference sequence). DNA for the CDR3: TGTGCCAGTAGTATTACAGAGACTAGCAATCAGCCCCAGCATTTT. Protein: CASSITETSNQPQHF.

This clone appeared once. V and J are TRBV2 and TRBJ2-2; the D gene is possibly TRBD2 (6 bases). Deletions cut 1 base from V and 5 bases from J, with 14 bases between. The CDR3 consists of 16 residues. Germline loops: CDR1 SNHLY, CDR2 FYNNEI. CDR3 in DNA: TGTGCCAGCAGTGAAGGGGTGGAGGGTCCGACCGGGGAGCTGTTTTTT. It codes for CASSEGVEGPTGELFF.

This CDR3 reads CASSPRQGSMNTEAFF. The CDR3 DNA follows: TGTGCCAGCTCACCTAGGCAGGGATCCATGAACACTGAAGCTTTCTTT. V usage is TRBV18 and J usage is TRBJ1-1; D might be TRBD1 (5 bases). V was clipped by 3 bases and J by 0 bases, with 14 bases between them. The CDR3 contains 16 residues. CDR1 and CDR2 from the germline V gene are KGHSH and LQKENI.

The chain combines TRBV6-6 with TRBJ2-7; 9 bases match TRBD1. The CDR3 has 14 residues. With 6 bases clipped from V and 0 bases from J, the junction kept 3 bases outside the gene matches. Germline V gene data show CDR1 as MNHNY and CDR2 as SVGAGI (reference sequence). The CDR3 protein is CASRAGQGSYEQYF. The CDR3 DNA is TGTGCCAGCAGAGCGGGACAGGGCTCCTACGAGCAGTACTTC.

The CDR3 protein is CASSKRGLDDPSGFYEQYF. The CDR3 nucleotides read TGTGCCAGCAGCAAACGGGGACTTGACGACCCGAGCGGATTCTACGAGCAGTACTTC. The V and J genes are TRBV21-1 and TRBJ2-7; the D call of TRBD2 is as the table states it, not checked on the DNA. TRBV21-1 is flagged as a pseudogene. The CDR3 spans 19 residues.

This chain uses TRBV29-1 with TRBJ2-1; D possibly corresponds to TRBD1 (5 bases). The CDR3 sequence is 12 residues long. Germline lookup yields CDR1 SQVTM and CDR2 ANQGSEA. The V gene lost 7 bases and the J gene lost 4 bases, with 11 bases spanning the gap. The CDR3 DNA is TGCAGCGCATCTACAGGATACAATGAGCAGTTCTTC. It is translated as CSASTGYNEQFF.

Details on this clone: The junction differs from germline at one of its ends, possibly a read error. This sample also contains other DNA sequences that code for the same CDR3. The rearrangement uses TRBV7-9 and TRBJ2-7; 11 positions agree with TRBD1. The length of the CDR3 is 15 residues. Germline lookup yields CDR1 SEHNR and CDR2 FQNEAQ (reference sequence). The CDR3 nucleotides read TGTGCCAGCAGCTCACCCAGGGACAGGGGGTACGAGCAATACTTC. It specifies CASSSPRDRGYEQYF.

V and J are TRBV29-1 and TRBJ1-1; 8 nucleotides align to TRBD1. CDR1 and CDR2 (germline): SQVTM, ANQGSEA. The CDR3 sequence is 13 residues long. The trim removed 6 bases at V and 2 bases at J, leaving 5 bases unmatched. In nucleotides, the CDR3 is TGCAGCGTCCCTACAGGGGGAAACACTGAAGCTTTCTTT. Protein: CSVPTGGNTEAFF.

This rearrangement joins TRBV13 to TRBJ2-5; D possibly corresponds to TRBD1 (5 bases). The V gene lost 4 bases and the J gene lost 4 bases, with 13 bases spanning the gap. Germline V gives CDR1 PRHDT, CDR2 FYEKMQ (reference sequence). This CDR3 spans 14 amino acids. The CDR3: CASSSSVRVETQYF. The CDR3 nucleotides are TGTGCCAGCAGCTCCTCGGTCAGGGTAGAGACCCAGTACTTC.

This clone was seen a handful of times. The DNA for the CDR3 is TGTGCCTGGAGTGTACTGGACAGGGGCGTGGGAGCTTTCTTT. Its protein product is CAWSVLDRGVGAFF. This chain uses TRBV30 with TRBJ1-1; TRBD1 matches 9 bases. The germline V gene has CDR1 GTSNPN and CDR2 SVGIG (reference sequence). V lost 0 bases, J lost 10 bases, and 9 bases stayed unmatched. The CDR3 consists of 14 residues.

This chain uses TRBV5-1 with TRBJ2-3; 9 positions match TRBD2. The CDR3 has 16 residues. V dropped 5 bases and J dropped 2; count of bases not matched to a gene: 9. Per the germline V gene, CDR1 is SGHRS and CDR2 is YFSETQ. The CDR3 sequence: CASRPTSGGPTDTQYF. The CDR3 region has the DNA TGCGCCAGCAGACCGACGAGCGGGGGGCCCACAGATACGCAGTATTTT.